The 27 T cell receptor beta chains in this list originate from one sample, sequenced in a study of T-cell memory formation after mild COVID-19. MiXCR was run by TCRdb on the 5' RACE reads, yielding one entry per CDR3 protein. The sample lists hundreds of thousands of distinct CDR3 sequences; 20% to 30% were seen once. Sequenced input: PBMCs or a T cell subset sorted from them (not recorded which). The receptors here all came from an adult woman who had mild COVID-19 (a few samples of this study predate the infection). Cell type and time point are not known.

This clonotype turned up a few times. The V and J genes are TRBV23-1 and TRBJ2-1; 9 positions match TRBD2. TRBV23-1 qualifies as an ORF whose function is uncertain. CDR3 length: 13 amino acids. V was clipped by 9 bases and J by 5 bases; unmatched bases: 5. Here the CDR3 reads CARLAGHNNEQFF. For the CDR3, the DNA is TGCGCCAGACTAGCGGGCCACAACAATGAGCAGTTCTTC.

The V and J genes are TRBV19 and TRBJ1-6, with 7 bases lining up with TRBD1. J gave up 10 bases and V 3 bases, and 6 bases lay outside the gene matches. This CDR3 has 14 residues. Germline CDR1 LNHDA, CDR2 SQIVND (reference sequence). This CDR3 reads CASSILGQSSPLHF. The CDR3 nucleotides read TGTGCCAGTAGTATTTTGGGACAGAGCTCACCCCTCCACTTT.

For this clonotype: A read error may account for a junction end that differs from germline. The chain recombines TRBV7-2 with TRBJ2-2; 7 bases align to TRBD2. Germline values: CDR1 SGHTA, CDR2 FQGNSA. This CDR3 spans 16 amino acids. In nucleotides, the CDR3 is TGTGCCAGCAGCCTAGCATCAGCGGGATTCACCGGGGAGCTGTTTTTT. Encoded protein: CASSLASAGFTGELFF.

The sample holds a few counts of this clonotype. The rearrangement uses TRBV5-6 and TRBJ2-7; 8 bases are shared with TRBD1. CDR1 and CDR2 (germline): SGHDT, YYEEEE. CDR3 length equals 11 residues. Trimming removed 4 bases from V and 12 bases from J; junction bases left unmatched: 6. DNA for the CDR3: TGTGCCAGCAGCCAGACAGGGGCTTGGTACTTC. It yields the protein CASSQTGAWYF.

CDR3 protein: CASSLVSGNTEAFF. The CDR3 DNA reads TGTGCCAGCAGTTTAGTCTCAGGGAACACTGAAGCTTTCTTT. This sequence joins TRBV12-3 or TRBV12-4 and TRBJ1-1; D unresolved. V was pared by 1 base and J by 1 base, with 7 bases between. The CDR3 has 14 amino acids.

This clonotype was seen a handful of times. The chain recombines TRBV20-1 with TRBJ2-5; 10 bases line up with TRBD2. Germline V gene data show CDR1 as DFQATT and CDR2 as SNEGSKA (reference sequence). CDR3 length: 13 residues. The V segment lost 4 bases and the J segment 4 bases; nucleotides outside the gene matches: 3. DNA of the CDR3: TGCAGTGCTATGTTAGCGGGAGGAGAGACCCAGTACTTC. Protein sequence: CSAMLAGGETQYF.

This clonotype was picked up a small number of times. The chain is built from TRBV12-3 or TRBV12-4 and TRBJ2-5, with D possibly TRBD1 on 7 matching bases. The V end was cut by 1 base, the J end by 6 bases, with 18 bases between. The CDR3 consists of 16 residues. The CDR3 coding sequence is TGTGCCAGCAGTTTAGTGGAGGGGGCGAGTAGGAAGACCCAGTACTTC. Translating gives CASSLVEGASRKTQYF.

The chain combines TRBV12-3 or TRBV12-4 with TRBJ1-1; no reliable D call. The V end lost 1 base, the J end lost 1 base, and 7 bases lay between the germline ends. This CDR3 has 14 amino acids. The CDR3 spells CASSLVLANTEAFF. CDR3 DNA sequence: TGTGCCAGCAGTTTAGTGTTAGCGAACACTGAAGCTTTCTTT.

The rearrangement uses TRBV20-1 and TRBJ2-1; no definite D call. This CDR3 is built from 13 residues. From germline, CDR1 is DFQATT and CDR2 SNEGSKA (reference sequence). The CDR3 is CSTDKDLGDEQFF. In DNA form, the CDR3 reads TGCAGCACTGACAAGGACCTAGGAGATGAGCAGTTCTTC.

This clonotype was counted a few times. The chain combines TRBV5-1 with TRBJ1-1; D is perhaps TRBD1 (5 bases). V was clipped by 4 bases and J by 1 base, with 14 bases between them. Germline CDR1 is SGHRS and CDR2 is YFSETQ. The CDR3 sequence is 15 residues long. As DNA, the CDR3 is TGCGCCAGCAGCCATCACATGAGGGGGAACACTGAAGCTTTCTTT. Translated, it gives CASSHHMRGNTEAFF.

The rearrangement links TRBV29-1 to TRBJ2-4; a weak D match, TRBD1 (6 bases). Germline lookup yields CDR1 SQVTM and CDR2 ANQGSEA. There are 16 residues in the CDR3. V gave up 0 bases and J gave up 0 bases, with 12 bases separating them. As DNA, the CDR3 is TGCAGCGTTGAAGATCCTGACAGGCTAGCCAAAAACATTCAGTACTTC. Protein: CSVEDPDRLAKNIQYF.

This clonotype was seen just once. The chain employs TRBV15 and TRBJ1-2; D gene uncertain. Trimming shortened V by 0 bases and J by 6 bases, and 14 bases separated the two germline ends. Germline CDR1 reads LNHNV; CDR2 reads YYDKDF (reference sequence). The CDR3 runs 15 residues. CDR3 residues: CATSREWAGENGYTF. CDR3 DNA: TGTGCCACCAGCAGAGAGTGGGCAGGTGAGAATGGCTACACCTTC.

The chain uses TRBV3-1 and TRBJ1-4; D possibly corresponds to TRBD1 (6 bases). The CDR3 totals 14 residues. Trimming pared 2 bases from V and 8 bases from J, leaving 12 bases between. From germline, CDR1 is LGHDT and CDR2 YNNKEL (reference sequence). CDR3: CASSQRGTAEKLFF. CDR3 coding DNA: TGTGCCAGCAGCCAAAGGGGGACTGCCGAAAAACTGTTTTTT.

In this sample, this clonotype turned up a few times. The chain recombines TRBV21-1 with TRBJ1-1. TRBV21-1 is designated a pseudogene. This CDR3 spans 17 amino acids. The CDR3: CASSKISIGRRSTEAFF. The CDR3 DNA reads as TGTGCCAGCAGCAAAATATCGATAGGGAGGAGAAGTACTGAAGCTTTCTTT.

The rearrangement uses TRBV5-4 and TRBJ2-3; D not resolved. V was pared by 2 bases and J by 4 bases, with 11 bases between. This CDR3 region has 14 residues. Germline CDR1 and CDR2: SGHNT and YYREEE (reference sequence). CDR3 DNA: TGTGCCAGCAGCTTAATGGGTTTTGCAGATACGCAGTATTTT. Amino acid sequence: CASSLMGFADTQYF.

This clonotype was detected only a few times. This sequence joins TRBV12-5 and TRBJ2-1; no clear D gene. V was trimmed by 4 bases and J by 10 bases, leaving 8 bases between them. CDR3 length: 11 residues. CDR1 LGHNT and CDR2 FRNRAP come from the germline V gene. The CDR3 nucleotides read TGTGCTAGTGGTTATGGTTGGGAGCAGTTCTTC. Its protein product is CASGYGWEQFF. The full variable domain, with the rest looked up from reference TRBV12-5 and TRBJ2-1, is DARVTQTPRHKVTEMGQEVTMRCQPILGHNTVFWYRQTMMQGLELLAYFRNRAPLDDSGMPKDRFSAEMPDATLATLKIQPSEPRDSAVYFCASGYGWEQFFGPGTRLTVL.

The CDR3 is CASSLLEGNEKLFF. The DNA for the CDR3 is TGTGCCAGCAGCCTGCTTGAAGGCAATGAAAAACTGTTTTTT. The chain couples TRBV7-6 to TRBJ1-4; D gene uncertain. From germline, CDR1 is SGHVS and CDR2 FNYEAQ. This CDR3 region has 14 residues. The V end lost 5 bases, the J end lost 5 bases, and 12 bases lay between the germline ends.

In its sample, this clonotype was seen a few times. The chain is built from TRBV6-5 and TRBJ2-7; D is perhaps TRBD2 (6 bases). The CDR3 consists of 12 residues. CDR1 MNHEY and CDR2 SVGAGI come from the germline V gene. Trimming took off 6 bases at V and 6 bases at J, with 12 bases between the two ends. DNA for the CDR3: TGTGCCAGCAGCCCCCCCGGGGGCGAGCAGTACTTC. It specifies CASSPPGGEQYF.

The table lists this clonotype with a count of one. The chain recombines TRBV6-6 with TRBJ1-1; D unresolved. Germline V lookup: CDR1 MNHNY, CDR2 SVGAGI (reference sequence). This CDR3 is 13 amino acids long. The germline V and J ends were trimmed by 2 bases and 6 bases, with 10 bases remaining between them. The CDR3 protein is CASSYGPTPEAFF. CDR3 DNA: TGTGCCAGCAGTTACGGACCAACCCCTGAAGCTTTCTTT.

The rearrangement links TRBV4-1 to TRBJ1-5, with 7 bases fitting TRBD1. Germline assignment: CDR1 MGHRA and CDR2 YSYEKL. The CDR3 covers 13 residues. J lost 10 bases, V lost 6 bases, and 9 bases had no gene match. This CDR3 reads CASSSTGEGPQHF. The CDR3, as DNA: TGCGCCAGCAGTTCCACAGGGGAGGGACCCCAGCATTTT.

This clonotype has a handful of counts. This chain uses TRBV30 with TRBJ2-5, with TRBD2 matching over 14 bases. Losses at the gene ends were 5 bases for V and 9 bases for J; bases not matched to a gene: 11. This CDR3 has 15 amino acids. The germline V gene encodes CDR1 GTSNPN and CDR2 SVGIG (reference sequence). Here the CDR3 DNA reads TGTGCCTGGCATCCGGGACTAGCGGGGGTTGGTCCCCAGTACTTC. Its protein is CAWHPGLAGVGPQYF.

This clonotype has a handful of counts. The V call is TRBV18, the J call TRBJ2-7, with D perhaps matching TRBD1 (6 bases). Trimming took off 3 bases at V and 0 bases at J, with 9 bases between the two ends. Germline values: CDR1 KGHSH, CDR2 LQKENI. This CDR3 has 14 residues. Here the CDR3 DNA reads TGTGCCAGCTCACCGTTACAGGGCTCCTACGAGCAGTACTTC. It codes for CASSPLQGSYEQYF.

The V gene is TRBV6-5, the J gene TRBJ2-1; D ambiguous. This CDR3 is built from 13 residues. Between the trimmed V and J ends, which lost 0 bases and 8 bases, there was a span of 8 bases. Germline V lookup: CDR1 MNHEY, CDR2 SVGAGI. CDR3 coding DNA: TGTGCCAGCAGTTACTCGGTTGAGTATGAGCAGTTCTTC. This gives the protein CASSYSVEYEQFF.

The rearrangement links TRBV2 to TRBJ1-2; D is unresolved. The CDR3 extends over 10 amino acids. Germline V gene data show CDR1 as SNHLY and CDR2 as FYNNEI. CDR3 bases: TGTGTCACGGATCCCTATGGCTACACCTTC. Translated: CVTDPYGYTF.

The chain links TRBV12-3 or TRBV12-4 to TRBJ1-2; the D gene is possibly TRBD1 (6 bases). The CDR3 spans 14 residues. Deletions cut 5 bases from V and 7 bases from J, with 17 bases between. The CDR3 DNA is TGTGCCAGCAGTCTTACGACAGGTCGGAGTGGCTACACCTTC. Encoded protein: CASSLTTGRSGYTF.

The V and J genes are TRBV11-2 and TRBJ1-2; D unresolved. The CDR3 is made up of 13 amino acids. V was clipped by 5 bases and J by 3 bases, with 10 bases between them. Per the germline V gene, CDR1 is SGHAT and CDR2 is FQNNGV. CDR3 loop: CASSPRSHYGYTF. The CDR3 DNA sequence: TGTGCCAGCAGCCCCCGATCCCACTATGGCTACACCTTC.

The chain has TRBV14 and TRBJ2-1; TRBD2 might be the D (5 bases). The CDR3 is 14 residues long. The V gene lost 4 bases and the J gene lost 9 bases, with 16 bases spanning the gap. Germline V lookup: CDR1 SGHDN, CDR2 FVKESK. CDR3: CASSPLSGSGEQFF. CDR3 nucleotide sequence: TGTGCCAGCAGCCCCTTATCGGGAAGTGGTGAGCAGTTCTTC. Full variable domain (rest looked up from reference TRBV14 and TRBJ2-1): EAGVTQFPSHSVIEKGQTVTLRCDPISGHDNLYWYRRVMGKEIKFLLHFVKESKQDESGMPNNRFLAERTGGTYSTLKVQPAELEDSGVYFCASSPLSGSGEQFFGPGTRLTVL.